This TCR beta chain was identified in a study of early T cells in non-severe SARS-CoV-2 infection. Germline V gives CDR1 SGHTA, CDR2 FQGNSA. The V end lost 5 bases, the J end lost 2 bases, and 10 bases lay between the germline ends. This CDR3 is 15 amino acids long. TCRdb reprocessed the 5' RACE reads via MiXCR and lists one record per CDR3 protein. The sample lists more than 45,000 distinct CDR3 sequences; 5.6% were seen once. This clonotype was seen ten or more times. Sequencing was performed on whole blood. The source is an adult who was a healthcare worker with PCR-confirmed SARS-CoV-2 infection or an uninfected control (not recorded which). The chain recombines TRBV7-2 with TRBJ2-6, with D tentatively TRBD1 (6 bases). The CDR3 bases are TGTGCCAGCAGCAATACAGGGACTGGGGCCAACGTCCTGACTTTC. This gives the protein CASSNTGTGANVLTF.